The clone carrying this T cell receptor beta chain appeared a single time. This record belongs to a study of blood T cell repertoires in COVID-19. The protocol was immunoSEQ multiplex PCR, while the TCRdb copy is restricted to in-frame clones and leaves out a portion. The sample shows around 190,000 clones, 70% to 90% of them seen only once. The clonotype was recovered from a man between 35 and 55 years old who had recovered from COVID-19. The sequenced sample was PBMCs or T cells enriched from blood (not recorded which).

The CDR3 DNA reads TGCGCCAGCGCCGGACAGTTGAACACTGAAGCTTTCTTT. It is translated as CASAGQLNTEAFF. This rearrangement joins TRBV5-1 to TRBJ1-1; D is possibly TRBD1 (6 bases). This CDR3 region has 13 residues. The germline gives CDR1 SGHRS, CDR2 YFSETQ. The V and J ends lost 7 bases and 0 bases respectively, with 10 bases between them.